The next 24 T cell receptor beta chains were all read from a single sample in a study of T cells in Graves' hyperthyroidism and ophthalmopathy. Researchers amplified the TCR beta CDR3 regions from RNA transcripts. The HTBI primer set served for first-round RT-PCR of the TCR CDR3. TCRdb reprocessed the multiplex PCR reads via MiXCR and lists one record per CDR3 protein. The profile shows around 520,000 distinct CDR3 sequences, 11% to 15% of them singletons. Sequenced: blood. The source is a middle-aged woman with Graves' hyperthyroidism.

The sample holds many counts of this clonotype. The chain couples TRBV7-3 to TRBJ2-3, with D unresolved. Germline-derived CDR1 and CDR2 are SGHTA and FQGTGA. V was shortened by 2 bases and J by 2 bases, with 11 bases between the two germline ends. CDR3 length: 15 residues. The CDR3 is CASSLSDRHTDTQYF. The CDR3 DNA reads as TGTGCCAGCAGCTTATCGGACCGACACACAGATACGCAGTATTTT.

This clonotype was recorded at least ten times. The chain has TRBV18 and TRBJ2-5; no firm D call. The V end was cut by 0 bases, the J end by 5 bases, with 10 bases between. The germline V gene has CDR1 KGHSH and CDR2 LQKENI. The CDR3 length is 14 residues. CDR3: CASSPPVHRETQYF. The CDR3 DNA sequence: TGTGCCAGCTCACCACCGGTGCATCGGGAGACCCAGTACTTC.

Many counts were recorded for this clonotype. The genes are TRBV7-2 and TRBJ2-7, with 13 bases that match TRBD2. The germline CDR1 and CDR2 sequences are SGHTA and FQGNSA. The V and J ends lost 4 bases and 7 bases, in that order; junction bases with no gene match: 7. This CDR3 comprises 15 residues. The CDR3 DNA reads as TGTGCCAGCAGCTCCTGGACTAGCGGGAGTGGTGAGCAGTACTTC. It translates to CASSSWTSGSGEQYF. The entire variable domain, with the rest obtained from reference TRBV7-2 and TRBJ2-7, is as follows: GAGVSQSPSNKVTEKGKDVELRCDPISGHTALYWYRQSLGQGLEFLIYFQGNSAPDKSGLPSDRFSAERTGGSVSTLTIQRTQQEDSAVYLCASSSWTSGSGEQYFGPGTRLTVT.

This chain uses TRBV6-1 with TRBJ2-3, with a tentative D call TRBD2 (6 bases). Trimming pared 8 bases from V and 3 bases from J, leaving 27 bases between. There are 18 residues in the CDR3. Germline values: CDR1 MNHNS, CDR2 SASEGT. This CDR3 is CASLLGDSRRMRTDTQYF. The CDR3 bases are TGTGCCAGCCTACTAGGGGACTCTAGACGGATGAGGACAGATACGCAGTATTTT.

This clonotype was counted at least ten times. This chain connects TRBV3-1 to TRBJ2-1; a possible D gene is TRBD2 (6 bases). V shed 3 bases and J shed 10 bases, with 13 bases lying between them. The V gene's germline CDR1 is LGHDT and CDR2 YNNKEL (reference sequence). The CDR3 sequence is 13 residues long. CDR3: CASSHDPSGEQFF. The DNA of the CDR3 is TGTGCCAGCAGCCACGACCCCAGCGGGGAGCAGTTCTTC.

Concerning this clonotype itself: A read error may explain this, as a much larger clone is one base away. The conserved phenylalanine or tryptophan is not found at the CDR3 terminus, so this likely reflects a read error. CDR3 in DNA: TGTGCCAGCAGTGTAGGGCAGGGCACCTACGAGCAGTACTCC. Encoded protein: CASSVGQGTYEQYS. This chain links TRBV2 with TRBJ2-7; TRBD1 is a possible D gene (5 bases). Trimming removed 4 bases at V and 2 bases at J, with 12 bases between. Germline-derived CDR1 and CDR2 are SNHLY and FYNNEI. The CDR3 length is 14 residues.

This clonotype was observed at least ten times. In DNA form, the CDR3 reads TGTGCCAGCAGTACTCCCTTAACCGGGACAGGGTGGGAGCAGTACTTC. This encodes CASSTPLTGTGWEQYF. The chain is built from TRBV6-1 and TRBJ2-7; TRBD1 aligns across 9 bases. The length of the CDR3 is 16 residues. The germline CDR1 and CDR2 sequences are MNHNS and SASEGT. Unmatched junction bases numbered 15, after V lost 5 bases and J lost 7 bases.

The chain couples TRBV7-3 to TRBJ2-3; no clear D. The CDR3 covers 13 residues. Trimming cost V 2 bases and J 5 bases, with 8 bases left between them. Germline V lookup: CDR1 SGHTA, CDR2 FQGTGA. CDR3 loop: CASSLGSGDTQYF. DNA of the CDR3: TGTGCCAGCAGCTTAGGCTCAGGAGATACGCAGTATTTT.

The CDR3 bases are TGCAGTGCTAGTCCGGGGACTAGCGGGTTCTACGAGCAGTACTTC. Protein: CSASPGTSGFYEQYF. The chain recombines TRBV20-1 with TRBJ2-7; TRBD2 matches at 12 bases. The CDR3 loop spans 15 amino acids. V was pared by 3 bases and J by 3 bases, with 6 bases of the junction left unmatched. Germline V gene lookup returns CDR1 DFQATT and CDR2 SNEGSKA (reference sequence).

The chain carries TRBV29-1 and TRBJ2-3, with 7 nucleotides matching TRBD2. Germline lookup yields CDR1 SQVTM and CDR2 ANQGSEA. V lost 4 bases and J lost 5; bases outside the gene matches: 9. The CDR3 has 14 residues. The CDR3 is CSVVREGRGDTQYF. CDR3 bases: TGCAGCGTTGTGAGGGAGGGGCGGGGAGATACGCAGTATTTT.

This clonotype was counted only a few times. The chain combines TRBV3-1 with TRBJ2-2, with 9 bases aligning to TRBD2. The germline V gene encodes CDR1 LGHDT and CDR2 YNNKEL (reference sequence). Trimming removed 2 bases from V and 4 bases from J; junction bases left unmatched: 5. This CDR3 is built from 16 residues. The CDR3 DNA reads TGTGCCAGCAGCCAAAGTGGACTAGCGTCCACCGGGGAGCTGTTTTTT. Translating gives CASSQSGLASTGELFF.

This clonotype was counted at least ten times. V usage is TRBV2 and J usage is TRBJ1-3; no definite D call. This CDR3 is built from 14 residues. Per germline, CDR1 SNHLY and CDR2 FYNNEI. Trimming cost V 7 bases and J 0 bases, with 10 bases left between them. CDR3 bases: TGTGCCAGCAACGTGTCTCCCTCTGGAAACACCATATATTTT. As protein: CASNVSPSGNTIYF.

The chain combines TRBV24-1 with TRBJ2-5; the match to TRBD1 covers 8 bases. V trimming: 3 bases; J trimming: 2 bases; junction bases outside the gene matches: 4. Germline-derived CDR1 and CDR2 are KGHDR and SFDVKD. The length of the CDR3 is 15 residues. CDR3 in amino acids: CATSDPGGPQETQYF. The CDR3 nucleotides are TGTGCCACCAGTGATCCAGGGGGCCCGCAAGAGACCCAGTACTTC.

This clonotype was seen many times. The V gene is TRBV7-9, the J gene TRBJ2-7; TRBD1 agrees at 8 bases. J lost 3 bases, V lost 10 bases, and 14 bases had no gene match. The CDR3 totals 15 residues. The germline V gene has CDR1 SEHNR and CDR2 FQNEAQ (reference sequence). In nucleotides, the CDR3 is TGTGCCACCGCGAGTGACCGGGACAGGAACTACGAGCAGTACTTC. As protein: CATASDRDRNYEQYF.

This rearrangement joins TRBV20-1 to TRBJ2-7; unclear D gene. The CDR3 loop spans 15 amino acids. V lost 0 bases, J lost 3 bases, and 15 bases lay in between. Germline-derived CDR1 and CDR2 are DFQATT and SNEGSKA (reference sequence). Here the CDR3 DNA reads TGCAGTGCTAGAGATAGGCTAGGAGTTAGCTACGAGCAGTACTTC. Translating it yields CSARDRLGVSYEQYF.

This clonotype was seen many times. The genes are TRBV3-1 and TRBJ2-7; maybe TRBD2 (6 bases). Germline V lookup: CDR1 LGHDT, CDR2 YNNKEL (reference sequence). Trimming left V 1 base short and J 4 bases short, with 8 bases between. The CDR3 covers 13 residues. The CDR3 spells CASSQGAGYEQYF. The CDR3 coding sequence is TGTGCCAGCAGCCAAGGCGCGGGGTACGAGCAGTACTTC.

In this sample, this clonotype turned up many times. V usage is TRBV30 and J usage is TRBJ1-5, with 8 nucleotides matching TRBD1. Germline trimming cut 0 bases from V and 9 bases from J; bases unmatched to any gene: 7. This CDR3 region has 14 residues. Germline V gene data show CDR1 as GTSNPN and CDR2 as SVGIG (reference sequence). In nucleotides, the CDR3 is TGTGCCTGGAGTGTAAGAGACAGGGGTGGGCCCCAGCATTTT. Translating gives CAWSVRDRGGPQHF.

This clonotype was picked up many times. This chain's CDR3 is CASSLFSSGDFSNSGANVLTF. CDR3 nucleotides: TGTGCCAGCAGTTTATTCTCGTCAGGGGACTTCTCCAACTCTGGGGCCAACGTCCTGACTTTC. The genes are TRBV27 and TRBJ2-6; D is possibly TRBD1 or TRBD2 (6 bases each). The CDR3 has 21 amino acids. CDR1 and CDR2 from the germline V gene are MNHEY and SMNVEV (reference sequence). Between the trimmed V and J ends, which lost 1 base and 0 bases, there was a span of 22 bases.

This clonotype showed up many times. This chain joins TRBV7-9 and TRBJ2-7; 8 nucleotides agree with TRBD1. The CDR3 extends over 14 amino acids. The germline V gene has CDR1 SEHNR and CDR2 FQNEAQ (reference sequence). V lost 3 bases to trimming and J lost 3 bases; unmatched junction nucleotides: 4. The chain's CDR3 is CASSFGTGLYEQYF. In DNA form, the CDR3 reads TGTGCCAGCAGCTTTGGGACAGGACTCTACGAGCAGTACTTC.

The chain recombines TRBV24-1 with TRBJ1-3; the D gene is possibly TRBD1 (6 bases). Looked up from germline, CDR1 is KGHDR and CDR2 is SFDVKD. The CDR3 totals 15 residues. Trimming cost V 3 bases and J 0 bases, with 8 bases left between them. CDR3 bases: TGTGCCACCAGTGATGGGACATCCTCTGGAAACACCATATATTTT. This codes for CATSDGTSSGNTIYF.

Ten or more counts support this clonotype. The chain joins TRBV7-9 to TRBJ2-1, with 13 bases identical to TRBD2. Trimming took 1 base from V and 6 from J; bases not matched to a gene: 9. Germline assignment: CDR1 SEHNR and CDR2 FQNEAQ (reference sequence). There are 18 residues in the CDR3. The CDR3 bases are TGTGCCAGCAGCTTAGTAGGGCCGGGACTAGCGGGACTCAATGAGCAGTTCTTC. Translating it yields CASSLVGPGLAGLNEQFF. Full variable domain (rest looked up from reference TRBV7-9 and TRBJ2-1): DTGVSQNPRHKITKRGQNVTFRCDPISEHNRLYWYRQTLGQGPEFLTYFQNEAQLEKSRLLSDRFSAERPKGSFSTLEIQRTEQGDSAMYLCASSLVGPGLAGLNEQFFGPGTRLTVL.

This clonotype was recorded a few times. The rearrangement uses TRBV3-1 and TRBJ1-1; D possibly corresponds to TRBD1 (5 bases). The V end lost 3 bases, the J end lost 1 base, and 15 bases lay between the germline ends. The CDR3 has 16 residues. CDR1 is LGHDT and CDR2 is YNNKEL in the germline V gene (reference sequence). CDR3 protein: CASSQESITGNTEAFF. CDR3 DNA: TGTGCCAGCAGCCAGGAAAGTATCACAGGGAACACTGAAGCTTTCTTT.

J is TRBJ1-4 and V is TRBV7-8; D is perhaps TRBD1 (6 bases). Germline V CDR1 and CDR2: SGHVS, FQNEAQ. V lost 0 bases and J 4 bases, leaving 9 bases between the germline ends. The CDR3 has 15 amino acids. The CDR3 spells CASSLARGNNEKLFF. CDR3 DNA sequence: TGTGCCAGCAGCTTAGCGAGGGGGAATAATGAAAAACTGTTTTTT.

The sample holds many counts of this clonotype. The rearrangement joins TRBV12-3 or TRBV12-4 to TRBJ2-3, with a tentative D call TRBD2 (6 bases). The V end was cut by 8 bases, the J end by 6 bases, with 24 bases between. The CDR3 contains 16 residues. The CDR3 loop is CASSHSTQGGMDTQYF. In DNA, the CDR3 is TGTGCCAGCTCCCATTCGACCCAGGGAGGTATGGATACGCAGTATTTT.